This T cell receptor beta chain was sequenced for a study of T cells in localized non-small cell lung cancer. Study-wide results and caveats: T cell clonality was highest in uninvolved adjacent lung, above tumor.

This clone has just a few counts. Antigen: not known. Produced via immunoSEQ multiplex PCR; TCRdb's table is partial and in-frame only. The sample has approximately 30,000 clones, 88% seen once. Trimming removed 5 bases at V and 4 bases at J, with 11 bases between. This CDR3 has 14 amino acids. Germline loops: CDR1 LGHNA, CDR2 YSLEER. This TCR came from a woman aged 40 to 75 with stage III lung adenocarcinoma. The chain uses TRBV4-3 and TRBJ1-4; D perhaps matches TRBD1 (6 bases). The starting material was peripheral blood mononuclear cells, obtained before any cancer treatment. The CDR3 protein is CASSSQGFNEKLFF. The DNA for the CDR3 is TGCGCCAGCAGCTCACAGGGATTTAATGAAAAACTGTTTTTT.